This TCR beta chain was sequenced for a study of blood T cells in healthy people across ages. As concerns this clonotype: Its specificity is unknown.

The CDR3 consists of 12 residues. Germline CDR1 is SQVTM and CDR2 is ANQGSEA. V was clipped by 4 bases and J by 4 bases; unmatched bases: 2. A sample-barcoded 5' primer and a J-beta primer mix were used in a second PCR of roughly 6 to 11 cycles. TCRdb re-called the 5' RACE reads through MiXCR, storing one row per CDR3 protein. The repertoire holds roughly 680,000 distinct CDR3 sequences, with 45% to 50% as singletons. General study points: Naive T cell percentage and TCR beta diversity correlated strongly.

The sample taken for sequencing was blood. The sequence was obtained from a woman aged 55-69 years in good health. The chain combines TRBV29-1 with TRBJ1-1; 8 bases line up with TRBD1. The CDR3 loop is CSVGQGSTEAFF. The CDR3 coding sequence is TGCAGCGTTGGACAGGGGAGCACTGAAGCTTTCTTT.